Described below is a single T cell receptor beta chain sequence and its context. The DNA is omitted, as the CDR3 cannot be located on it reliably, and the CDR3 follows TCRdb's listing. Through a sample-barcoded 5' primer and a J-beta primer mix, a second PCR was run for roughly 6 to 12 cycles. Every cDNA molecule carried a tag from a template-switch adaptor bearing 12 random nucleotides. TCRdb reprocessed the 5' RACE reads with MiXCR, giving one entry per CDR3 protein. The table has approximately 1,000,000 distinct CDR3 sequences, under 45% seen once; the top ten hold approximately 20%. The CDR3 is made up of 15 amino acids, end residues included. Per the germline V gene, CDR1 is MNHEY and CDR2 is SMNVEV (reference sequence). The data derive from a study of blood T cells in healthy people across ages.

The source of this sequence is a woman aged 55-69 years in good health. The source material was blood. This sequence joins TRBV27 and TRBJ1-2. The CDR3 region is CATGDLRRGNYGCTF.